These T cell receptor beta chains were read from a single sample in a study of memory CD4+ T cells and cytomegalovirus serostatus. The table came from immunoSEQ multiplex PCR; TCRdb's copy has only in-frame clones and leaves some out. The table has 50,000 to 70,000 clones, about 73% seen once. The sequenced sample was memory CD4+ T cells from blood. These receptors were collected from an adult in good health and CMV-seropositive. Both conserved end residues are part of each CDR3. Each record gives: CDR3 protein, J gene, V gene.

CDR3 protein: CASSLGGRVHEQYF
J gene: TRBJ2-7
V gene: TRBV28

CDR3 protein: CASSEMREAIFADTQYF
J gene: TRBJ2-3
V gene: TRBV10-1

CDR3 protein: CASSRRSGDGNEQYF
J gene: TRBJ2-7
V gene: TRBV18

CDR3 protein: CASSESWGYTF
J gene: TRBJ1-2
V gene: TRBV6-1

CDR3 protein: CASSWGQGGTEAFF
J gene: TRBJ1-1
V gene: TRBV5-1

CDR3 protein: CATSRGEVDGYTF
J gene: TRBJ1-2
V gene: TRBV15

CDR3 protein: CASSRSGGSNEKLFF
J gene: TRBJ1-4
V gene: TRBV7-9

CDR3 protein: CASSLLTREIGYTF
J gene: TRBJ1-2
V gene: TRBV11-3

CDR3 protein: CASSLDPGLAVNEQFF
J gene: TRBJ2-1
V gene: TRBV5-1

CDR3 protein: CAISDAEETQYF
J gene: TRBJ2-5
V gene: TRBV10-3

CDR3 protein: CASSLSTRGREKLFF
J gene: TRBJ1-4
V gene: TRBV27

CDR3 protein: CAGEASVSYEQYF
J gene: TRBJ2-7
V gene: TRBV4-1

CDR3 protein: CASSAGQQETQYF
J gene: TRBJ2-5
V gene: TRBV9

CDR3 protein: CASKAQETQYF
J gene: TRBJ2-5
V gene: TRBV2

CDR3 protein: CASTRTGDNQPQHF
J gene: TRBJ1-5
V gene: TRBV19

CDR3 protein: CASSRGNEQFF
J gene: TRBJ2-1
V gene: TRBV14

CDR3 protein: CASSLAGPDTQYF
J gene: TRBJ2-3
V gene: TRBV7-2

CDR3 protein: CSVEDGDREAFF
J gene: TRBJ1-1
V gene: TRBV29-1

CDR3 protein: CASSPTAGAGELFF
J gene: TRBJ2-2
V gene: TRBV9

CDR3 protein: CASRDSSGTSGETQYF
J gene: TRBJ2-5
V gene: TRBV4-2

CDR3 protein: CASRDQGRSNGYTF
J gene: TRBJ1-2
V gene: TRBV10-2

CDR3 protein: CASSPGDREETQYF
J gene: TRBJ2-5
V gene: TRBV10-1

CDR3 protein: CASSPLQGGRETQYF
J gene: TRBJ2-5
V gene: TRBV18

CDR3 protein: CAWSLGNSYEQYF
J gene: TRBJ2-7
V gene: TRBV30

CDR3 protein: CASSLGRGSFTEAFF
J gene: TRBJ1-1
V gene: TRBV7-9

CDR3 protein: CASSVTDDPGNTIYF
J gene: TRBJ1-3
V gene: TRBV18

CDR3 protein: CASSAHRRYSGNTIYF
J gene: TRBJ1-3
V gene: TRBV6-1

CDR3 protein: CSVVGTYGSTDTQYF
J gene: TRBJ2-3
V gene: TRBV29-1

CDR3 protein: CASWTSGRSETQYF
J gene: TRBJ2-5
V gene: TRBV9

CDR3 protein: CASSLARGATGELFF
J gene: TRBJ2-2
V gene: TRBV5-1

CDR3 protein: CASSLGVGLIQETQYF
J gene: TRBJ2-5
V gene: TRBV11-2

CDR3 protein: CASSQATGGTGYTF
J gene: TRBJ1-2
V gene: TRBV5-4

CDR3 protein: CASSIQGADTQYF
J gene: TRBJ2-3
V gene: TRBV19

CDR3 protein: CASSFADNYGYTF
J gene: TRBJ1-2
V gene: TRBV5-1

CDR3 protein: CATRRGGNQPQHF
J gene: TRBJ1-5
V gene: TRBV28

CDR3 protein: CASSLGTEGTQYF
J gene: TRBJ2-5
V gene: TRBV5-1

CDR3 protein: CASSLSANYGYTF
J gene: TRBJ1-2
V gene: TRBV5-1

CDR3 protein: CASSLSPLGYTF
J gene: TRBJ1-2
V gene: TRBV7-2

CDR3 protein: CAWSGGFGGNQPQHF
J gene: TRBJ1-5
V gene: TRBV30

CDR3 protein: CASSLGGPNTQYF
J gene: TRBJ2-3
V gene: TRBV28

CDR3 protein: CASRTSGSNEQFF
J gene: TRBJ2-1
V gene: TRBV2

CDR3 protein: CASRPGQKVYGYTF
J gene: TRBJ1-2
V gene: TRBV5-4

CDR3 protein: CASSERGTYGYTF
J gene: TRBJ1-2
V gene: TRBV2

CDR3 protein: CAEIGRMSYNEQFF
J gene: TRBJ2-1
V gene: TRBV5-1

CDR3 protein: CASSPRTGWSGELFF
J gene: TRBJ2-2
V gene: TRBV7-3